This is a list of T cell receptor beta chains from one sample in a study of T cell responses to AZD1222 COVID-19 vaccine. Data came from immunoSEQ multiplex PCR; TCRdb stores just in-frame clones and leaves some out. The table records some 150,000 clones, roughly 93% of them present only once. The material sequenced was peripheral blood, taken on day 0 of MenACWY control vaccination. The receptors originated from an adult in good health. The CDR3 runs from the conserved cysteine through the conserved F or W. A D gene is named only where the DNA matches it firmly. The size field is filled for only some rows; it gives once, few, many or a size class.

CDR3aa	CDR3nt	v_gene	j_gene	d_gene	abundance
CAGTRDREETQYF	TGTGCCGGCACGAGGGACAGGGAAGAGACCCAGTACTTC	TRBV7-2	TRBJ2-5	TRBD1	-
CASSQSLGLAGGYTSTDTQYF	TGTGCCAGCAGCCAGTCCCTGGGACTAGCGGGGGGTTATACTAGCACAGATACGCAGTATTTT	TRBV4-2	TRBJ2-3	TRBD2	-
CASSFRQTTNTEAFF	TGTGCCAGCAGCTTCCGACAGACTACGAACACTGAAGCTTTCTTT	TRBV28	TRBJ1-1	-	-
CASSPIQGTNEKLFF	TGTGCCAGCAGCCCTATCCAGGGGACTAATGAAAAACTGTTTTTT	TRBV25-1	TRBJ1-4	-	-
CASSLATFRGLACRETQYF	TGTGCCAGCAGCTTAGCTACCTTTCGGGGACTAGCTTGTCGCGAGACCCAGTACTTC	TRBV7-2	TRBJ2-5	TRBD2	-
CASGIRTGGFGELFF	TGTGCCAGTGGGATACGGACAGGGGGGTTCGGGGAGCTGTTTTTT	TRBV19	TRBJ2-2	TRBD1	-
CSARDVEKLFF	TGCAGTGCTAGAGATGTGGAAAAACTGTTTTTT	TRBV20-1	TRBJ1-4	-	-
CASSRTGGYTEAFF	TGCGCCAGCAGCAGGACAGGGGGCTATACTGAAGCTTTCTTT	TRBV5-1	TRBJ1-1	TRBD1	-
CASSPPTGTYGYTF	TGTGCCAGCAGCCCTCCGACAGGGACCTATGGCTACACCTTC	TRBV7-2	TRBJ1-2	TRBD1	-
CSARVNYEQYF	TGCAGTGCTAGAGTAAACTACGAGCAGTACTTC	TRBV20-1	TRBJ2-7	-	-
CASSEGLAVQETQYF	TGTGCCAGCAGCGAGGGACTAGCGGTCCAAGAGACCCAGTACTTC	TRBV13	TRBJ2-5	TRBD2	once
CASEPSVYSRGINYGYTF	TGTGCCAGTGAACCGTCCGTATACTCCCGGGGGATTAACTATGGCTACACCTTC	TRBV19	TRBJ1-2	-	once
CASSSGSRETQYF	TGTGCCAGCAGCTCGGGGTCGCGGGAGACCCAGTACTTC	TRBV11-3	TRBJ2-5	-	once
CATASPGQSYEQYF	TGTGCCACCGCCTCCCCGGGACAGTCCTACGAGCAGTACTTC	TRBV19	TRBJ2-7	TRBD1	-
CATLSRDRVRNTIYF	TGTGCCACCCTTAGCCGGGACAGGGTACGGAACACCATATATTTT	TRBV19	TRBJ1-3	TRBD1	-
CASSQGHSNQPQHF	TGCGCCAGCAGCCAGGGGCATAGCAATCAGCCCCAGCATTTT	TRBV4-1	TRBJ1-5	-	-
CASSGRRSTVRDWNYGYTF	TGTGCCAGCAGCGGAAGAAGGTCGACAGTCCGAGATTGGAACTATGGCTACACCTTC	TRBV7-2	TRBJ1-2	-	once
CASSLSRGGEQYF	TGTGCCAGCAGCTTAAGCAGGGGGGGCGAGCAGTACTTC	TRBV13	TRBJ2-7	-	-
CASSPITSEFLAFHEQYF	TGTGCCAGCAGTCCCATTACTTCCGAGTTTCTAGCTTTTCACGAGCAGTACTTC	TRBV28	TRBJ2-7	-	once
CASSVGASGADNEQFF	TGTGCCAGCAGCGTAGGGGCTAGCGGGGCCGACAATGAGCAGTTCTTC	TRBV9	TRBJ2-1	TRBD2	-
CASSRPRDRVGYTF	TGTGCCAGCAGCCGCCCCCGGGACAGGGTTGGCTACACCTTC	TRBV5-4	TRBJ1-2	TRBD1	-
CASSLTIGSSYNEQFF	TGTGCCAGCAGCTTGACCATAGGGAGCTCCTACAATGAGCAGTTCTTC	TRBV7-7	TRBJ2-1	-	-
CASSLGTGLNTEAFF	TGTGCCAGCAGCTTGGGCACAGGGCTGAACACTGAAGCTTTCTTT	TRBV5-8	TRBJ1-1	-	-
CASSQGGTYIGYTF	TGCGCCAGCAGCCAAGGCGGGACATACATCGGCTACACCTTC	TRBV4-3	TRBJ1-2	-	-
CASSLPLNYGYTF	TGTGCCAGCAGCCTTCCTCTTAACTATGGCTACACCTTC	TRBV7-9	TRBJ1-2	-	-
CASSPLGTGLMNTEAFF	TGTGCCAGCTCACCCCTCGGGACAGGACTTATGAACACTGAAGCTTTCTTT	TRBV18	TRBJ1-1	TRBD1	-
CSARLAYEQYF	TGCAGTGCGCGGCTTGCGTACGAGCAGTACTTC	TRBV20-1	TRBJ2-7	-	-
CASSPDSSGNTIYF	TGCGCCAGCAGCCCGGACAGCTCTGGAAACACCATATATTTT	TRBV5-1	TRBJ1-3	-	-
CASTGTGAAYEQYF	TGTGCCAGTACCGGGACAGGGGCCGCCTACGAGCAGTACTTC	TRBV6-5	TRBJ2-7	TRBD1	-
CASRYAGAGTSNTEAFF	TGTGCCAGTAGGTACGCGGGGGCCGGGACATCCAACACTGAAGCTTTCTTT	TRBV19	TRBJ1-1	-	-
CASRPPYNSYNSPLHF	TGTGCCAGCCGCCCCCCGTATAACTCCTATAATTCACCCCTCCACTTT	TRBV5-5	TRBJ1-6	-	-
CASSLYPKDRSAEAFF	TGTGCCAGCAGCTTATACCCCAAGGACAGGAGTGCTGAAGCTTTCTTT	TRBV11-1	TRBJ1-1	TRBD1	-
CASRRSREAFF	TGTGCCAGCAGGAGGTCGCGTGAAGCTTTCTTT	TRBV6-5	TRBJ1-1	-	-
CASSYSWAGELFF	TGTGCCAGCAGTTACTCTTGGGCCGGGGAGCTGTTTTTT	TRBV6-5	TRBJ2-2	-	-
CASSYSGHYGYTF	TGTGCCAGCAGTTACTCGGGGCACTATGGCTACACCTTC	TRBV6-5	TRBJ1-2	-	-
CASSLLGVTKETQYF	TGTGCCAGCAGCTTACTAGGGGTGACCAAAGAGACCCAGTACTTC	TRBV5-6	TRBJ2-5	-	-
CASSSPGTEAFF	TGTGCCAGCAGCTCCCCGGGCACTGAAGCTTTCTTT	TRBV5-4	TRBJ1-1	-	-
CASSPPNGAGNTIYF	TGTGCCAGCAGTCCCCCCAACGGGGCTGGAAACACCATATATTTT	TRBV27	TRBJ1-3	-	-
CASRQAPETQYF	TGTGCCAGCCGGCAGGCCCCCGAGACCCAGTACTTC	TRBV2	TRBJ2-5	-	-
CASFSQQGSPLHF	TGTGCCAGCTTTTCCCAACAGGGTTCACCCCTCCACTTT	TRBV6-5	TRBJ1-6	-	-
CASTFSPAGDTGELFF	TGCGCCAGCACTTTCTCGCCAGCGGGAGACACCGGGGAGCTGTTTTTT	TRBV10-1	TRBJ2-2	TRBD2	-
CASSEAGQGDYGYTF	TGTGCCAGCAGTGAAGCAGGCCAAGGGGATTATGGCTACACCTTC	TRBV6-1	TRBJ1-2	-	-
CASSQAEGPNNSPLHF	TGTGCCAGCAGCCAAGCTGAGGGACCTAATAATTCACCCCTCCACTTT	TRBV7-9	TRBJ1-6	-	-
CASSLLGGGFPTYEQYF	TGTGCCAGCAGCTTATTGGGAGGGGGATTCCCGACCTACGAGCAGTACTTC	TRBV11-2	TRBJ2-7	-	-
CASTNQPSGQETQYF	TGTGCCAGCACCAACCAGCCTAGCGGGCAAGAGACCCAGTACTTC	TRBV6-5	TRBJ2-5	TRBD2	-